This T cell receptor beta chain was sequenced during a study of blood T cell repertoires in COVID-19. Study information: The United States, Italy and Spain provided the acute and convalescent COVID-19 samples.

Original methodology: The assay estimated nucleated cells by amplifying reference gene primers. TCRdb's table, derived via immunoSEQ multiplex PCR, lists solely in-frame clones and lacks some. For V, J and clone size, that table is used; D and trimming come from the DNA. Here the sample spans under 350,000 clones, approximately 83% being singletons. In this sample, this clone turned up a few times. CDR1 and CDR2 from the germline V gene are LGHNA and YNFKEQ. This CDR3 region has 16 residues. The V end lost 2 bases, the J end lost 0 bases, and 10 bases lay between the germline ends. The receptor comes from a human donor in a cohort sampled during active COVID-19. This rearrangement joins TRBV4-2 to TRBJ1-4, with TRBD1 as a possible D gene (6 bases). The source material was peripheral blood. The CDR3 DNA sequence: TGTGCCAGCAGCCAATACAACAGGGCAACTAATGAAAAACTGTTTTTT. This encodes CASSQYNRATNEKLFF.